This T cell receptor beta chain was retrieved from a study of control samples from healthy donors and cancer patients. The CDR3 runs to 14 residues. Germline assignment: CDR1 WSHSY and CDR2 SAAADI. Trimming took 2 bases from V and 9 from J, leaving 11 bases between them. Data came from immunoSEQ multiplex PCR; TCRdb stores just in-frame clones and leaves some out. The sample shows about 130,000 clones, around nine tenths of them seen only once. The chain employs TRBV10-2 and TRBJ1-6; no clear D gene. The receptor comes from a man between 35 and 55 years old in good health. The specimen was blood. The CDR3: CASSETRGSSPLHF. DNA of the CDR3: TGCGCCAGCAGTGAGACGAGAGGAAGTTCACCCCTCCACTTT.